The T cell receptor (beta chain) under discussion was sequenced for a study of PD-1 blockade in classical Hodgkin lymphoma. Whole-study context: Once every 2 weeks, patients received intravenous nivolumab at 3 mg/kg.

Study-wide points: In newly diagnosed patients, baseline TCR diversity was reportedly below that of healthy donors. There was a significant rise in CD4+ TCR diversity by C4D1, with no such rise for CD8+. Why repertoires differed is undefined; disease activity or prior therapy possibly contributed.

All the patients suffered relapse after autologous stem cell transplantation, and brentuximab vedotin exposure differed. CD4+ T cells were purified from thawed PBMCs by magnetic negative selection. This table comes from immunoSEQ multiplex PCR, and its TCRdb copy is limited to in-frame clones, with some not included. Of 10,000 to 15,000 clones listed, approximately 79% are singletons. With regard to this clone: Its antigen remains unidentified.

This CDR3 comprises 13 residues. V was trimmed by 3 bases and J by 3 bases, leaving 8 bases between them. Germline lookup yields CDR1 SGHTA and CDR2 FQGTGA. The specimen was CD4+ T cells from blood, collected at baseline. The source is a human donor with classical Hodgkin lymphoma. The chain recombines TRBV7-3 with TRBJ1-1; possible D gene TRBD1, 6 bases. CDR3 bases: TGTGCCAGCAGCTTCAACAGGGACACTGAAGCTTTCTTT. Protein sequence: CASSFNRDTEAFF.